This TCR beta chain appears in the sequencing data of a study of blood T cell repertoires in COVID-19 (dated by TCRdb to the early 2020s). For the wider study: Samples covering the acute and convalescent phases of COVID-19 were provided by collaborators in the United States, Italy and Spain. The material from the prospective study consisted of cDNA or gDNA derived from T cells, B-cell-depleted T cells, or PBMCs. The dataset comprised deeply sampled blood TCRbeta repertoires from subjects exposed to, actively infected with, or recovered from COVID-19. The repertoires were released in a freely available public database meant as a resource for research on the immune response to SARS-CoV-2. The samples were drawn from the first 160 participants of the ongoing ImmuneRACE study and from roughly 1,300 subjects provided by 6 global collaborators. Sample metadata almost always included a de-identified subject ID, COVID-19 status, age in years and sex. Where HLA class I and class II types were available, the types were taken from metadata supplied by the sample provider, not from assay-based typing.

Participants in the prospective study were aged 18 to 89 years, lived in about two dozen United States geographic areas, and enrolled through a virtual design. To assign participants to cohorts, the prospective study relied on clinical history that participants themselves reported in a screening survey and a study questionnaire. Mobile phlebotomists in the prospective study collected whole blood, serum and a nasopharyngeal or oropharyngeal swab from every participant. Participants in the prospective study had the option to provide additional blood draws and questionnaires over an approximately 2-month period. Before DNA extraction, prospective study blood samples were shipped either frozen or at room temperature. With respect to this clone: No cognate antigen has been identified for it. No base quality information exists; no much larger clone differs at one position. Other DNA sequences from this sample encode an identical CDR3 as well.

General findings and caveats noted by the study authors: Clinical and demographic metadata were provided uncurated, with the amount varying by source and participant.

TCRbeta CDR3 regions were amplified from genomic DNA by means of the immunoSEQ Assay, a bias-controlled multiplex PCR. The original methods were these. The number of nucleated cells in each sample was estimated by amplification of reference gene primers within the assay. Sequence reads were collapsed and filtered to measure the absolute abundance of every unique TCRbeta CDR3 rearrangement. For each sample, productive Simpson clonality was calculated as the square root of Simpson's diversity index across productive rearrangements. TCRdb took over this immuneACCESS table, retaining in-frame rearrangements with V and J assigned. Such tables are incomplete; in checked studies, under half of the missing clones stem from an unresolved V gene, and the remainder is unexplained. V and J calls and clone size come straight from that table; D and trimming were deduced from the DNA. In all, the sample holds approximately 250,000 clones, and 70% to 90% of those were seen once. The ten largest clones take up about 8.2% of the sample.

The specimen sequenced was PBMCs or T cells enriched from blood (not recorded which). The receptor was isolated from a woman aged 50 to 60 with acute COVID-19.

The sequenced DNA is TGCAGCGTTGGACAGGGTGGAAATCAGCCCCAGCATTTT. Translation gives CSVGQGGNQPQHF. The sequence is built from TRBV29-1 and TRBJ1-5; the junction holds 7 bases that match TRBD1. From cysteine to phenylalanine, the CDR3 is 13 amino acids long. The sequence is cut down to CDR3 DNA, 39 bases in frame from base 1. The germline V gene specifies SQVTM as CDR1 and ANQGSEA as CDR2. For this chain, trimming is 4 bases at the V end and 4 bases at the J end, and the number of junction bases without a gene match is 4.